The 12 T cell receptor beta chains below were found in one sample sequenced in a study of prognosis after radiotherapy for stage I lung cancer. Genomic DNA was the source, and TCR beta CDR3 was amplified from it by two-round multiplex PCR. The use of primers specific to each TRBV and TRBJ gene characterized first-round PCR. TCRdb independently ran MiXCR on the multiplex PCR reads; one entry per CDR3 protein. The sample gives some 15,000 distinct CDR3 sequences, approximately 30% of which show up once; roughly 13% is in the top ten. The material sequenced was PBMCs, taken before or after stereotactic body radiation therapy (not recorded which). Every receptor here comes from a donor over 45 with non-small cell lung cancer.

This clonotype was detected many times. This chain joins TRBV20-1 and TRBJ2-2; 8 bases are shared with TRBD2. The CDR3 sequence is 16 residues long. The junction had 10 bases not matched to a gene; V was cut back by 3 bases and J by 4 bases. Germline-derived CDR1 and CDR2 are DFQATT and SNEGSKA (reference sequence). CDR3 protein: CSARASGSSGTGELFF. The CDR3 DNA sequence: TGCAGTGCTAGGGCCAGCGGGAGCTCTGGCACCGGGGAGCTGTTTTTT.

This clonotype showed up many times. The gene calls are TRBV20-1 and TRBJ1-5; perhaps TRBD1 as D (5 bases). Germline V gene sequence: CDR1 DFQATT, CDR2 SNEGSKA (reference sequence). CDR3 size: 15 residues. V lost 0 bases to trimming and J lost 6 bases, with 15 bases between them. The chain's CDR3 is CSARDDGRAGQPQHF. As DNA, the CDR3 is TGCAGTGCTAGAGATGATGGCAGGGCCGGTCAGCCCCAGCATTTT.

This clonotype was seen at least ten times. The CDR3, as DNA: TGTGCCAGCAAAGTCACCGGAGGACTAGCCCTATCCCGCCAGTACTTC. As protein: CASKVTGGLALSRQYF. The chain is built from TRBV28 and TRBJ2-5; 8 bases line up with TRBD2. This CDR3 contains 16 residues. Trimming cost V 7 bases and J 10 bases; bases outside gene matches: 20. The germline CDR1 and CDR2 sequences are MDHEN and SYDVKM.

This clonotype was counted ten times or more. This sequence joins TRBV20-1 and TRBJ1-2; D is possibly TRBD1 (6 bases). V dropped 7 bases and J dropped 0 bases, with 15 bases sitting between them. Looked up from germline, CDR1 is DFQATT and CDR2 is SNEGSKA (reference sequence). This CDR3 comprises 14 residues. The CDR3 loop is CSVSTGFPNYGYTF. The CDR3 DNA follows: TGCAGTGTTAGTACAGGGTTCCCTAACTATGGCTACACCTTC.

This clonotype is termed medium-sized (0.01 to 0.1%). In DNA, the CDR3 is TGTGCCAGCAGGGTACAGGTGCCCTACAATGAGCAGTTCTTC. Translation gives CASRVQVPYNEQFF. The J gene is TRBJ2-1, the V gene TRBV2; tentatively, D is TRBD1 (5 bases). CDR1 and CDR2 from the germline V gene are SNHLY and FYNNEI. This CDR3 contains 14 residues. The ends were cut back, 6 bases at V and 2 bases at J, with 11 bases in the middle.

Sample share makes this clonotype medium-sized. This rearrangement joins TRBV27 to TRBJ2-3; D not resolved. There are 16 residues in the CDR3. V was pared by 5 bases and J by 0 bases, with 15 bases between. Germline V gene lookup returns CDR1 MNHEY and CDR2 SMNVEV (reference sequence). This CDR3 reads CASSPAASASTDTQYF. As DNA, the CDR3 is TGTGCCAGCAGTCCCGCAGCCTCCGCTAGCACAGATACGCAGTATTTT.

This clonotype was observed many times. The rearrangement links TRBV4-1 to TRBJ2-2, with D perhaps TRBD1 (5 bases). The germline V gene has CDR1 MGHRA and CDR2 YSYEKL. The length of the CDR3 is 14 residues. V lost 4 bases to trimming and J lost 5 bases, with 11 bases between them. The CDR3 DNA sequence: TGCGCCAGCAGCCCGACAGCAATTACCGGGGAGCTGTTTTTT. Protein sequence: CASSPTAITGELFF.

The V call is TRBV28, the J call TRBJ2-7, with TRBD2 matching over 7 bases. J lost 6 bases, V lost 10 bases, and 12 bases had no gene match. CDR1 and CDR2 from the germline V gene are MDHEN and SYDVKM. There are 13 residues in the CDR3. The CDR3 protein is CAIIAGAGTEQYF. In DNA, the CDR3 is TGTGCCATCATCGCGGGAGCCGGGACCGAGCAGTACTTC.

For this clonotype: This may be a read error, as it is one base from a much larger clone. V and J are TRBV5-5 and TRBJ2-1; D possibly corresponds to TRBD1 (6 bases). Germline V gene data show CDR1 as SGHKS and CDR2 as YYEKEE (reference sequence). This CDR3 contains 12 residues. Here the CDR3 reads CASSPGHLEQLF. Written as DNA, the CDR3 is TGTGCCAGCAGCCCGGGACATTTAGAGCAGCTCTTC.

This clonotype was detected ten times or more. The chain carries TRBV10-3 and TRBJ2-1; 8 bases align to TRBD2. V trimming: 2 bases; J trimming: 7 bases; junction bases outside the gene matches: 1. Germline CDR1 and CDR2: ENHRY and SYGVKD. There are 13 residues in the CDR3. The CDR3 spells CAISEGLANEQFF. The CDR3 DNA is TGTGCCATCAGTGAGGGACTAGCAAATGAGCAGTTCTTC.

V usage is TRBV6-1 and J usage is TRBJ2-7; a possible D gene is TRBD2 (6 bases). The V and J ends lost 11 bases and 2 bases respectively, with 22 bases between them. CDR3 length: 15 residues. CDR1 and CDR2 from the germline V gene are MNHNS and SASEGT. In nucleotides, the CDR3 is TGTGCCCAAAACTCAGAAGGGCGGGGCACCTACGAGCAGTACTTC. It specifies CAQNSEGRGTYEQYF.

This clonotype was found many times. This may be a read error, as it is one base from a much larger clone. The V and J genes are TRBV9 and TRBJ2-2; a possible D gene is TRBD1 (5 bases). The CDR3 is 15 residues long. Germline V gives CDR1 SGDLS, CDR2 YYNGEE. V lost 0 bases and J 6 bases, leaving 12 bases between the germline ends. The CDR3 here is CASSVEDSYAGELFF. The CDR3 coding sequence is TGTGCCAGCAGCGTAGAAGACAGCTACGCCGGGGAGCTGTTTTTT.